One sample yielded the 5 T cell receptor beta chains listed below, sequenced in a study of technical replicates of blood from a handful of donors. Profiled with immunoSEQ multiplex PCR; TCRdb holds only in-frame clones, not every one. The sample records tens of thousands of clones, roughly 93% being singletons. Input material: T cells isolated from PBMCs. These receptors were taken from a human donor in good health.

V usage is TRBV7-2 and J usage is TRBJ1-1, with D tentatively TRBD1 (5 bases). This CDR3 comprises 15 residues. The V gene's germline CDR1 is SGHTA and CDR2 FQGNSA. The germline V and J ends were trimmed by 0 bases and 0 bases, with 8 bases remaining between them. CDR3 sequence reads: CASSLAGGLNTEAFF. The CDR3 DNA sequence: TGTGCCAGCAGCTTAGCGGGGGGACTGAACACTGAAGCTTTCTTT.

V is TRBV5-4 and J is TRBJ2-2; a weak D match, TRBD2 (5 bases). Germline lookup yields CDR1 SGHNT and CDR2 YYREEE (reference sequence). The V end was cut by 4 bases, the J end by 6 bases, with 7 bases between. This CDR3 has 12 residues. The CDR3 here is CASSRRAGELFF. The CDR3 DNA reads TGTGCCAGCAGCAGGCGGGCCGGGGAGCTGTTTTTT.

CDR3 sequence: CASSILAGLGNEQFF. The DNA of the CDR3 is TGTGCCAGTAGTATACTAGCGGGGTTAGGGAATGAGCAGTTCTTC. This chain uses TRBV19 with TRBJ2-1; TRBD2 aligns across 9 bases. Per the germline V gene, CDR1 is LNHDA and CDR2 is SQIVND (reference sequence). CDR3 length equals 15 residues. With V trimmed by 2 bases and J by 7 bases, 6 bases remained unmatched.

The chain couples TRBV11-1 to TRBJ2-1; 8 bases agree with TRBD2. Germline V lookup: CDR1 SGHAT, CDR2 FQDESV (reference sequence). CDR3 length equals 16 residues. J was trimmed by 0 bases and V by 1 base; bases with no gene match: 2. The chain's CDR3 is CASSLVAGTSYNEQFF. The CDR3 coding sequence is TGTGCCAGCAGCTTAGTAGCGGGGACCTCCTACAATGAGCAGTTCTTC.

V and J are TRBV7-8 and TRBJ2-3; 13 positions agree with TRBD2. With 5 bases clipped from V and 3 bases from J, the junction kept 2 bases outside the gene matches. The germline V gene encodes CDR1 SGHVS and CDR2 FQNEAQ. The CDR3 consists of 15 residues. The CDR3 DNA follows: TGTGCCAGCAGCCCACTAGCGGGAGGGACAGATACGCAGTATTTT. Its translation is CASSPLAGGTDTQYF.